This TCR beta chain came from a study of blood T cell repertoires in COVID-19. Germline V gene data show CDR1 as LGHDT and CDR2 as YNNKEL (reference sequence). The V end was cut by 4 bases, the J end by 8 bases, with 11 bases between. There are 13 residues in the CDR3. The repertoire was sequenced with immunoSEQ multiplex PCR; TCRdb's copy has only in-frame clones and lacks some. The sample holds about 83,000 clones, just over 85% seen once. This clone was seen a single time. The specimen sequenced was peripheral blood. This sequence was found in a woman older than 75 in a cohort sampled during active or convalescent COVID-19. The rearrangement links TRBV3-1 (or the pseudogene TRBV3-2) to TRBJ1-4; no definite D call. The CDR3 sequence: CASSPRSLEKLFF. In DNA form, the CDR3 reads TGTGCCAGCAGCCCCCGTTCGTTGGAAAAACTGTTTTTT.